One TCR beta chain is described in this entry. CDR3 length equals 15 residues. The germline V and J ends were trimmed by 5 bases and 0 bases, with 10 bases remaining between them. CDR1 MNHEY and CDR2 SMNVEV come from the germline V gene (reference sequence). The sample comes from a study of blood T cell repertoires in COVID-19. Repertoires were generated with immunoSEQ multiplex PCR, while TCRdb's copy carries only in-frame clones and drops some. Of fewer than 80,000 clones in the sample, approximately 86% were seen once. The chain recombines TRBV27 with TRBJ1-4; no reliable D call. The sequencing sample was made of peripheral blood. This sequence originates from a man aged 65 to 85 with acute or convalescent COVID-19. The CDR3 loop is CASSPTVATNEKLFF. The CDR3 bases are TGTGCCAGCAGTCCCACAGTTGCAACTAATGAAAAACTGTTTTTT.